The 17 T cell receptor beta chains given below trace back to one sample, sequenced in a study of blood T cell repertoires in COVID-19. Profiled with immunoSEQ multiplex PCR; TCRdb holds only in-frame clones, not every one. The table shows 310,000 or so clones, with around nine tenths occurring only once. The sample consisted of peripheral blood. The receptors here all came from a man between 65 and 85 years old with acute or convalescent COVID-19.

This clone has a handful of counts. The chain couples TRBV6-5 to TRBJ2-1, with 14 bases fitting TRBD2. Germline CDR1 and CDR2: MNHEY and SVGAGI. The CDR3 is made up of 16 amino acids. J lost 6 bases, V lost 4 bases, and 5 bases had no gene match. CDR3 DNA sequence: TGTGCCAGCAGTTTGACTAGCGGGAGGGTCCCCAATGAGCAGTTCTTC. It is translated as CASSLTSGRVPNEQFF.

V usage is TRBV4-2 and J usage is TRBJ2-7; TRBD2 aligns across 8 bases. V shed 4 bases and J 6 bases; nucleotides not matched to a gene: 11. CDR1 and CDR2 (germline): LGHNA, YNFKEQ. This CDR3 spans 15 amino acids. CDR3 in DNA: TGTGCCAGCAGCCCGGGGACTAGTTTTCGGTCCGAGCAGTACTTC. Its translation is CASSPGTSFRSEQYF.

The chain uses TRBV29-1 and TRBJ2-1; perhaps TRBD1 as D (5 bases). This CDR3 contains 16 residues. Trimming removed 0 bases from V and 4 bases from J, with 16 bases in between. Germline V CDR1 and CDR2: SQVTM, ANQGSEA. In DNA form, the CDR3 reads TGCAGCGTTGAAGAAGGACAAGCTCAGTCTTACAATGAGCAGTTCTTC. Its translation is CSVEEGQAQSYNEQFF.

This clone was recorded a few times. The V call is TRBV4-3, the J call TRBJ1-1, with D unclear. The CDR3 totals 13 residues. Looked up from germline, CDR1 is LGHNA and CDR2 is YSLEER. V was clipped by 4 bases and J by 0 bases, with 6 bases between them. This CDR3 is CASSPQMNTEAFF. In nucleotides, the CDR3 is TGCGCCAGCAGCCCTCAGATGAACACTGAAGCTTTCTTT.

The rearrangement links TRBV27 to TRBJ2-7; TRBD1 matches 9 bases. CDR3 size: 17 residues. J gave up 2 bases and V 0 bases, and 8 bases lay outside the gene matches. The V gene's germline CDR1 is MNHEY and CDR2 SMNVEV (reference sequence). Here the CDR3 reads CASSLSLPGQGPYEQYF. The CDR3, as DNA: TGTGCCAGCAGTTTATCTCTCCCGGGACAGGGACCCTACGAGCAGTACTTC.

The chain links TRBV25-1 to TRBJ2-3; D is perhaps TRBD2 (6 bases). The length of the CDR3 is 16 residues. Germline-derived CDR1 and CDR2 are MGHDK and SYGVNS. The V end was cut by 2 bases, the J end by 0 bases, with 12 bases between. CDR3 sequence reads: CASSEGLAASTDTQYF. The DNA of the CDR3 is TGTGCCAGCAGTGAAGGGTTAGCGGCTAGCACAGATACGCAGTATTTT.

This clone was detected only a few times. The chain uses TRBV6-2 or TRBV6-3 and TRBJ1-1, with 9 nucleotides matching TRBD1. The CDR3 runs 15 residues. CDR1 is MNHEY and CDR2 is SVGEGT in the germline V gene. V lost 2 bases to trimming and J lost 5 bases; unmatched junction nucleotides: 6. Written as DNA, the CDR3 is TGTGCCAGCAGTTACGTACAGGGGGCGATGACTGAAGCTTTCTTT. Encoded protein: CASSYVQGAMTEAFF.

This chain joins TRBV6-5 and TRBJ1-5, with D maybe TRBD1 (5 bases). Trimming shortened V by 7 bases and J by 3 bases, and 10 bases separated the two germline ends. This CDR3 is 13 amino acids long. CDR1 is MNHEY, CDR2 SVGAGI, per germline. Here the CDR3 reads CASTGDYNQPQHF. The CDR3 coding sequence is TGTGCCAGCACGGGGGATTACAATCAGCCCCAGCATTTT.

The rearrangement joins TRBV7-8 to TRBJ1-1; no clear D. Germline assignment: CDR1 SGHVS and CDR2 FQNEAQ. The CDR3 spans 14 residues. V lost 3 bases and J lost 1, with 9 bases in between. CDR3 region: CASSLEAANTEAFF. The CDR3 coding sequence is TGTGCCAGCAGCTTGGAGGCAGCGAACACTGAAGCTTTCTTT.

This chain connects TRBV7-8 to TRBJ2-6, with D uncertain. The germline V gene has CDR1 SGHVS and CDR2 FQNEAQ. There are 16 residues in the CDR3. The V gene lost 1 base and the J gene lost 0 bases, with 7 bases spanning the gap. CDR3 amino acids: CASSLDRSSGANVLTF. CDR3 coding DNA: TGTGCCAGCAGCTTAGACCGGAGCTCTGGGGCCAACGTCCTGACTTTC. The entire variable domain, with the rest obtained from reference TRBV7-8 and TRBJ2-6, is as follows: GAGVSQSPRYKVAKRGQDVALRCDPISGHVSLFWYQQALGQGPEFLTYFQNEAQLDKSGLPSDRFFAERPEGSVSTLKIQRTQQEDSAVYLCASSLDRSSGANVLTFGAGSRLTVL.

DNA of the CDR3: TGTGCCAGCAGCAAATCGGACAGGGTCCCTGGCTACACCTTC. Its protein is CASSKSDRVPGYTF. This chain connects TRBV21-1 to TRBJ1-2; TRBD1, the table's D call, was not compared with the DNA. TRBV21-1 is designated a pseudogene. The CDR3 totals 14 residues.

This clone occurred a few times. This sequence joins TRBV5-4 and TRBJ2-2, with D unclear. This CDR3 is built from 14 residues. V lost 2 bases, J lost 4 bases, and 9 bases lay in between. Looked up from germline, CDR1 is SGHNT and CDR2 is YYREEE (reference sequence). CDR3 protein: CASSLSRSTGELFF. The DNA of the CDR3 is TGTGCCAGCAGCTTATCGCGGTCCACCGGGGAGCTGTTTTTT. Looking up the rest from reference TRBV5-4 and TRBJ2-2 gives the full variable domain: ETGVTQSPTHLIKTRGQQVTLRCSSQSGHNTVSWYQQALGQGPQFIFQYYREEENGRGNFPPRFSGLQFPNYSSELNVNALELDDSALYLCASSLSRSTGELFFGEGSRLTVL.

CDR3 in DNA: TGTGCCACCCCGTCCAGCGGATACGAGCAGTACTTC. This sequence encodes CATPSSGYEQYF. The chain carries TRBV27 and TRBJ2-7; perhaps TRBD2 as D (5 bases). The V end was cut by 10 bases, the J end by 4 bases, with 14 bases between. From germline, CDR1 is MNHEY and CDR2 SMNVEV (reference sequence). This CDR3 region has 12 residues.

This chain links TRBV27 with TRBJ2-3; tentatively, D is TRBD1 (6 bases). Germline values: CDR1 MNHEY, CDR2 SMNVEV (reference sequence). Trimming shortened V by 5 bases and J by 6 bases, and 18 bases separated the two germline ends. The CDR3 sequence is 15 residues long. The CDR3 bases are TGTGCCAGCAGTCCGAGGGACCAGGGGACCGATACGCAGTATTTT. It yields the protein CASSPRDQGTDTQYF.

The genes are TRBV5-1 and TRBJ2-7, with a tentative D call TRBD2 (6 bases). This CDR3 is 14 amino acids long. Germline V CDR1 and CDR2: SGHRS, YFSETQ. V gave up 0 bases and J gave up 2 bases, with 9 bases separating them. CDR3 in amino acids: CASSLEPGAYEQYF. The CDR3 bases are TGCGCCAGCAGCTTGGAACCGGGGGCCTACGAGCAGTACTTC.

The V call is TRBV25-1, the J call TRBJ2-7, with a possible D match to TRBD1 (6 bases). The V end lost 8 bases, the J end lost 3 bases, and 11 bases lay between the germline ends. CDR1 MGHDK and CDR2 SYGVNS come from the germline V gene. The CDR3 sequence is 12 residues long. CDR3 in DNA: TGTGCCAGCCAACAGGGTTACTACGAGCAGTACTTC. Its protein is CASQQGYYEQYF.

The J gene is TRBJ2-1, the V gene TRBV24-1, with 9 bases aligning to TRBD1. CDR1 and CDR2 from the germline V gene are KGHDR and SFDVKD. This CDR3 is built from 13 residues. After removal of 3 bases from V and 16 bases from J, the junction contained 9 bases not matched to a gene. This chain's CDR3 is CATSDPGQGRLFF. CDR3 in DNA: TGTGCCACCAGTGATCCCGGACAGGGGCGGCTTTTCTTC.